Listed below are T cell receptor beta chains from one sample, sequenced in a study of OX40 agonist ivuxolimab in advanced cancers. Profiling relied on immunoSEQ multiplex PCR, and the TCRdb table lists in-frame clones only, not all of them. Counted here are around 15,000 clones, 60% to 85% occurring once; the ten biggest clones make up 12%. The input for sequencing was CD4+ or CD8+ T cells sorted from blood, taken in a trial of the OX40 agonist ivuxolimab. The source of these receptors is an adult with an advanced solid tumor such as melanoma, head and neck, liver or kidney cancer. Both conserved end residues are part of each CDR3. Each record gives: clone size, D gene, J gene, V gene, CDR3 protein, CDR3 DNA. A D gene is named only where the DNA matches it firmly. The listing skips clone size in some rows; elsewhere it reads once, few, many or a size class.

clone_size: -
d_call: -
j_call: TRBJ1-2
v_call: TRBV2
cdr3_aa: CASSDQGPPDPTF
cdr3_nt: TGTGCCAGCAGTGATCAGGGGCCGCCCGACCCCACCTTC

clone_size: -
d_call: TRBD1
j_call: TRBJ2-3
v_call: TRBV7-2
cdr3_aa: CASSLAFRTGDTQYF
cdr3_nt: TGTGCCAGCAGCTTAGCTTTCCGGACAGGAGATACGCAGTATTTT

clone_size: -
d_call: TRBD1
j_call: TRBJ1-1
v_call: TRBV6-6
cdr3_aa: CASSSWTGVPEAFF
cdr3_nt: TGTGCCAGCAGTTCTTGGACAGGGGTCCCTGAAGCTTTCTTT

clone_size: -
d_call: -
j_call: TRBJ2-1
v_call: TRBV11-3
cdr3_aa: CASSAERLFRGEQFF
cdr3_nt: TGTGCCAGCAGCGCAGAGAGACTATTCAGGGGTGAGCAGTTCTTC

clone_size: few
d_call: -
j_call: TRBJ2-3
v_call: TRBV11-3
cdr3_aa: CASSSPPDRTDTQYF
cdr3_nt: TGTGCCAGCAGCTCCCCCCCCGACCGCACAGATACGCAGTATTTT

clone_size: -
d_call: -
j_call: TRBJ2-2
v_call: TRBV19
cdr3_aa: CASSIGRDTLWTGELFF
cdr3_nt: TGTGCCAGTAGTATAGGGAGGGACACCTTGTGGACCGGGGAGCTGTTTTTT

clone_size: -
d_call: -
j_call: TRBJ2-3
v_call: TRBV4-1
cdr3_aa: CASSHPRGRKSTDTQYF
cdr3_nt: TGCGCCAGCAGCCACCCCCGAGGCAGGAAAAGCACAGATACGCAGTATTTT

clone_size: -
d_call: -
j_call: TRBJ1-1
v_call: TRBV11-3
cdr3_aa: CASSSWTATNTEAFF
cdr3_nt: TGTGCCAGCAGCTCCTGGACAGCCACGAACACTGAAGCTTTCTTT

clone_size: -
d_call: TRBD1
j_call: TRBJ2-7
v_call: TRBV5-4
cdr3_aa: CASSLEGQYYEQYF
cdr3_nt: TGTGCCAGCAGCTTGGAGGGACAGTACTACGAGCAGTACTTC

clone_size: -
d_call: -
j_call: TRBJ2-1
v_call: TRBV5-6
cdr3_aa: CASSLSQSTDEQFF
cdr3_nt: TGTGCCAGCAGCTTGAGTCAGAGTACAGATGAGCAGTTCTTC

clone_size: few
d_call: -
j_call: TRBJ2-1
v_call: TRBV4-2
cdr3_aa: CASSHVDEQFF
cdr3_nt: TGTGCCAGCAGCCATGTGGATGAGCAGTTCTTC

clone_size: -
d_call: -
j_call: TRBJ2-1
v_call: TRBV7-9
cdr3_aa: CASSSPPEQTGLDLDEQFF
cdr3_nt: TGTGCCAGCAGCTCCCCGCCCGAGCAGACAGGCCTGGATCTCGATGAGCAGTTCTTC

clone_size: medium-sized
d_call: TRBD1
j_call: TRBJ1-1
v_call: TRBV7-9
cdr3_aa: CASSQWTGTRKAFF
cdr3_nt: TGTGCCAGCAGCCAATGGACAGGAACCAGAAAAGCTTTCTTT

clone_size: -
d_call: -
j_call: TRBJ1-6
v_call: TRBV11-3
cdr3_aa: CASSSKAESSYNSPLHF
cdr3_nt: TGTGCCAGCAGTTCAAAGGCGGAGAGCTCCTATAATTCACCCCTCCACTTT

clone_size: -
d_call: -
j_call: TRBJ2-1
v_call: TRBV7-6
cdr3_aa: CATQRFQGNNEQFF
cdr3_nt: TGTGCCACCCAGCGGTTCCAGGGAAACAATGAGCAGTTCTTC

clone_size: -
d_call: -
j_call: TRBJ1-1
v_call: TRBV7-9
cdr3_aa: CASSFRDLREAFF
cdr3_nt: TGTGCCAGCAGCTTTCGGGACCTGCGGGAAGCTTTCTTT

clone_size: -
d_call: TRBD1
j_call: TRBJ2-7
v_call: TRBV19
cdr3_aa: CASSEWDRGRYEQYF
cdr3_nt: TGTGCCAGTAGTGAATGGGACAGGGGGCGGTACGAGCAGTACTTC

clone_size: -
d_call: -
j_call: TRBJ1-2
v_call: TRBV5-1
cdr3_aa: CASSGTLDGDGYTF
cdr3_nt: TGCGCCAGCAGCGGAACCCTGGATGGGGATGGCTACACCTTC

clone_size: -
d_call: -
j_call: TRBJ1-1
v_call: TRBV30
cdr3_aa: CAWSPGWGEAFF
cdr3_nt: TGTGCCTGGAGCCCGGGATGGGGTGAAGCTTTCTTT

clone_size: -
d_call: -
j_call: TRBJ2-6
v_call: TRBV6-5
cdr3_aa: CASSYQTSSGANVLTF
cdr3_nt: TGTGCCAGCAGTTACCAGACAAGCTCTGGGGCCAACGTCCTGACTTTC

clone_size: few
d_call: TRBD1
j_call: TRBJ2-2
v_call: TRBV19
cdr3_aa: CASRLGTGGGNTGELFF
cdr3_nt: TGTGCCAGTAGGCTGGGGACAGGGGGCGGGAACACCGGGGAGCTGTTTTTT

clone_size: medium-sized
d_call: -
j_call: TRBJ1-2
v_call: TRBV10-3
cdr3_aa: CAISEGTGVGGYTF
cdr3_nt: TGTGCCATCAGTGAGGGGACGGGGGTTGGTGGCTACACCTTC

clone_size: -
d_call: -
j_call: TRBJ1-1
v_call: TRBV7-9
cdr3_aa: CATMEGGNTEAFF
cdr3_nt: TGTGCCACAATGGAGGGTGGGAACACTGAAGCTTTCTTT

clone_size: once
d_call: -
j_call: TRBJ2-7
v_call: TRBV13
cdr3_aa: CASSIGVRDEQYF
cdr3_nt: TGTGCCAGCAGCATCGGGGTACGCGACGAGCAGTACTTC

clone_size: -
d_call: -
j_call: TRBJ2-7
v_call: TRBV2
cdr3_aa: CASSRQVMSYEQYF
cdr3_nt: TGTGCCAGCAGTAGACAGGTTATGAGCTACGAGCAGTACTTC

clone_size: -
d_call: TRBD1
j_call: TRBJ1-1
v_call: TRBV2
cdr3_aa: CASRAGGENTEAFF
cdr3_nt: TGTGCCAGCAGAGCAGGGGGCGAGAACACTGAAGCTTTCTTT

clone_size: -
d_call: -
j_call: TRBJ2-1
v_call: TRBV9
cdr3_aa: CASSEHELSYNEQFF
cdr3_nt: TGTGCCAGCAGCGAACATGAACTGTCCTACAATGAGCAGTTCTTC

clone_size: -
d_call: TRBD2
j_call: TRBJ2-1
v_call: TRBV19
cdr3_aa: CASTSGVLSYNEQFF
cdr3_nt: TGTGCCAGTACTAGCGGGGTCCTCTCCTACAATGAGCAGTTCTTC

clone_size: -
d_call: -
j_call: TRBJ1-2
v_call: TRBV6-5
cdr3_aa: CASRPRGRYGYTF
cdr3_nt: TGTGCCAGCAGACCACGGGGGCGCTATGGCTACACCTTC

clone_size: medium-sized
d_call: TRBD2
j_call: TRBJ2-2
v_call: TRBV9
cdr3_aa: CASSVASTSGFTGELFF
cdr3_nt: TGTGCCAGCAGCGTAGCCTCAACTAGCGGGTTCACCGGGGAGCTGTTTTTT

clone_size: -
d_call: -
j_call: TRBJ2-7
v_call: TRBV5-5
cdr3_aa: CASSLETAWEQYF
cdr3_nt: TGTGCCAGCAGCTTGGAGACCGCCTGGGAGCAGTACTTC

clone_size: -
d_call: -
j_call: TRBJ1-5
v_call: TRBV6-5
cdr3_aa: CASSFRTQESNQPQHF
cdr3_nt: TGTGCCAGCAGTTTCAGGACCCAAGAGAGCAATCAGCCCCAGCATTTT

clone_size: -
d_call: -
j_call: TRBJ2-4
v_call: TRBV5-1
cdr3_aa: CASSSEAGEGYF
cdr3_nt: TGCGCCAGCAGCTCTGAGGCAGGGGAGGGGTACTTT

clone_size: -
d_call: TRBD1
j_call: TRBJ1-2
v_call: TRBV9
cdr3_aa: CASRGQEGILSYGYAF
cdr3_nt: TGTGCCAGCAGGGGACAGGAAGGTATACTCAGTTATGGCTACGCCTTC

clone_size: few
d_call: -
j_call: TRBJ1-1
v_call: TRBV12-5
cdr3_aa: CASGLGLLNTEAFF
cdr3_nt: TGTGCTAGTGGTTTGGGTCTTTTGAACACTGAAGCTTTCTTT

clone_size: -
d_call: -
j_call: TRBJ1-1
v_call: TRBV7-9
cdr3_aa: CASSLAPQVEAFF
cdr3_nt: TGTGCCAGCAGCTTAGCGCCGCAGGTCGAAGCTTTCTTT

clone_size: once
d_call: TRBD1
j_call: TRBJ2-3
v_call: TRBV7-2
cdr3_aa: CASSSARDRDVRLSF
cdr3_nt: TGTGCCAGCAGCTCCGCCCGGGACAGGGATGTCCGTCTGTCTTTT

clone_size: -
d_call: -
j_call: TRBJ2-7
v_call: TRBV4-2
cdr3_aa: CASSQLIPQTSYEQYF
cdr3_nt: TGTGCCAGCAGCCAACTAATCCCTCAAACCTCCTACGAGCAGTACTTC

clone_size: medium-sized
d_call: -
j_call: TRBJ1-6
v_call: TRBV5-6
cdr3_aa: CASSSLTGATLHF
cdr3_nt: TGTGCCAGCAGCTCCCTGACGGGTGCTACCCTCCACTTT

clone_size: once
d_call: -
j_call: TRBJ2-1
v_call: TRBV5-6
cdr3_aa: CASSLSGPPPYNEQFF
cdr3_nt: TGTGCCAGCAGTTTGTCTGGACCACCCCCGTACAATGAGCAGTTCTTC

clone_size: -
d_call: -
j_call: TRBJ2-1
v_call: TRBV25-1
cdr3_aa: CASSNPGQYNEQFF
cdr3_nt: TGTGCCAGCAGTAATCCAGGCCAGTACAATGAGCAGTTCTTC

clone_size: once
d_call: -
j_call: TRBJ1-5
v_call: TRBV7-2
cdr3_aa: CASSPWTDHSNQPQHF
cdr3_nt: TGTGCCAGCAGCCCTTGGACAGATCATAGCAATCAGCCCCAGCATTTT

clone_size: -
d_call: -
j_call: TRBJ2-2
v_call: TRBV7-6
cdr3_aa: CASSNRGNTGELFF
cdr3_nt: TGTGCCAGCAGCAACAGAGGGAACACCGGGGAGCTGTTTTTT

clone_size: -
d_call: -
j_call: TRBJ2-4
v_call: TRBV14
cdr3_aa: CASSQAPGTSNIQYF
cdr3_nt: TGTGCCAGCAGCCAAGCTCCCGGGACATCAAACATTCAGTACTTC

clone_size: once
d_call: -
j_call: TRBJ2-1
v_call: TRBV29-1
cdr3_aa: CSVENRDSYNEQFF
cdr3_nt: TGCAGCGTTGAAAACAGGGACTCCTACAATGAGCAGTTCTTC

clone_size: -
d_call: -
j_call: TRBJ2-2
v_call: TRBV7-8
cdr3_aa: CASSFGGNSGANTGELFF
cdr3_nt: TGTGCCAGCAGCTTTGGGGGTAACTCGGGAGCGAACACCGGGGAGCTGTTTTTT

clone_size: -
d_call: -
j_call: TRBJ2-7
v_call: TRBV7-2
cdr3_aa: CASSLAAEIITYEQYF
cdr3_nt: TGTGCCAGCAGCTTAGCGGCGGAAATAATAACCTACGAGCAGTACTTC

clone_size: -
d_call: -
j_call: TRBJ2-2
v_call: TRBV5-8
cdr3_aa: CASSQGTGELFF
cdr3_nt: TGCGCCAGCAGCCAAGGAACCGGGGAGCTGTTTTTT

clone_size: once
d_call: TRBD2
j_call: TRBJ2-5
v_call: TRBV27
cdr3_aa: CASSPRTSAETQYF
cdr3_nt: TGTGCCAGCAGTCCGAGGACTAGCGCAGAGACCCAGTACTTC

clone_size: -
d_call: -
j_call: TRBJ1-6
v_call: TRBV7-8
cdr3_aa: CASSTYRDTPLHF
cdr3_nt: TGTGCCAGCAGCACATACAGGGACACACCCCTCCACTTT

clone_size: -
d_call: -
j_call: TRBJ2-3
v_call: TRBV5-4
cdr3_aa: CASSLGQGRGREDTQYF
cdr3_nt: TGTGCCAGCAGCTTGGGACAGGGGCGGGGGAGGGAAGATACGCAGTATTTT

clone_size: once
d_call: -
j_call: TRBJ2-1
v_call: TRBV9
cdr3_aa: CASSVVSGGEQFF
cdr3_nt: TGTGCCAGCAGCGTAGTTTCCGGGGGTGAGCAGTTCTTC

clone_size: -
d_call: TRBD2
j_call: TRBJ2-5
v_call: TRBV11-3
cdr3_aa: CASSLDERVAGEETQYF
cdr3_nt: TGTGCCAGCAGCTTAGATGAGCGAGTAGCGGGGGAAGAGACCCAGTACTTC